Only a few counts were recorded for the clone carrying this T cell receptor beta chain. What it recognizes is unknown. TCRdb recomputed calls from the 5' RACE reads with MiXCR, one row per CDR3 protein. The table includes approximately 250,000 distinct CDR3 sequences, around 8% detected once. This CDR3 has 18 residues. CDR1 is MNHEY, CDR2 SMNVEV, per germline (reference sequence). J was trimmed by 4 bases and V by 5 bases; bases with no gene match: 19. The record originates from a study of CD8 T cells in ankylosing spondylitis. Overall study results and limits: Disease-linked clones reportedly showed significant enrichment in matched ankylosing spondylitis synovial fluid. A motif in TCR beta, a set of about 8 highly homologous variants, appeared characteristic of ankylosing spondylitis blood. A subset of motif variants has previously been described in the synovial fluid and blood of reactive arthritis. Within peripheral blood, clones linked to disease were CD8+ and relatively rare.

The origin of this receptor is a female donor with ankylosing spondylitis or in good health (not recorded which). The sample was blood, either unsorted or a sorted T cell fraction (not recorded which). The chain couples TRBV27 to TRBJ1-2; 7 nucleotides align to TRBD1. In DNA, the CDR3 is TGTGCCAGCAGTCCCCTGACCGGGACAGTTTATTCTGGCTATGGCTACACCTTC. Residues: CASSPLTGTVYSGYGYTF.